This entry lists 27 T cell receptor beta chains sequenced from one sample in a study of T cell changes during pregnancy in multiple sclerosis. The protocol was immunoSEQ multiplex PCR, while the TCRdb copy is restricted to in-frame clones and leaves out a portion. The data show fewer than 60,000 clones, around 93% seen once. Specimen: CD8+ T cells from peripheral blood mononuclear cells, collected in the first trimester of pregnancy. The receptor source for this set is a female donor with multiple sclerosis, enrolled in a pregnancy study.

V gene TRBV18 combines with J gene TRBJ1-1; D possibly corresponds to TRBD1 (5 bases). The V gene lost 2 bases and the J gene lost 7 bases, with 20 bases spanning the gap. Germline V gene data show CDR1 as KGHSH and CDR2 as LQKENI. The length of the CDR3 is 16 residues. The CDR3 protein is CASSPGWGGRRDEAFF. The CDR3 DNA is TGTGCCAGCTCACCAGGGTGGGGCGGGAGGCGCGATGAAGCTTTCTTT. Together with reference TRBV18 and TRBJ1-1, the CDR3 gives the full variable domain: NAGVMQNPRHLVRRRGQEARLRCSPMKGHSHVYWYRQLPEEGLKFMVYLQKENIIDESGMPKERFSAEFPKEGPSILRIQQVVRGDSAAYFCASSPGWGGRRDEAFFGQGTRLTVV.

The chain carries TRBV7-2 and TRBJ2-4; D gene ambiguous. Germline V lookup: CDR1 SGHTA, CDR2 FQGNSA. The V end was cut by 2 bases, the J end by 0 bases, with 17 bases between. The CDR3 is 18 amino acids. CDR3 DNA: TGTGCCAGCAGCTTATTACCCCTTCCAGTCCTAGCCAAAAACATTCAGTACTTC. Amino acids: CASSLLPLPVLAKNIQYF.

The V gene is TRBV19, the J gene TRBJ2-3; 8 bases are a match to TRBD2. The CDR3 is made up of 15 amino acids. Germline-derived CDR1 and CDR2 are LNHDA and SQIVND (reference sequence). The junction had 7 bases not matched to a gene; V was cut back by 6 bases and J by 2 bases. CDR3 DNA sequence: TGTGCCAGTAGCCTTAGCGGGACATTCACAGATACGCAGTATTTT. Its translation: CASSLSGTFTDTQYF.

The chain is built from TRBV29-1 and TRBJ1-2; possible D gene TRBD1, 6 bases. This CDR3 contains 18 residues. V shed 3 bases and J shed 6 bases, with 29 bases lying between them. The V gene's germline CDR1 is SQVTM and CDR2 ANQGSEA. CDR3 nucleotide sequence: TGCAGCGTTGATGTTGAGATAATTAGGGGGAATATCGGAGATGGCTACACCTTC. Translation gives CSVDVEIIRGNIGDGYTF.

CDR3 nucleotides: TGTGCCAGCAGCTCTTGGACTAGCGGGAGTCCCGGTACCGGGGAGCTGTTTTTT. This gives the protein CASSSWTSGSPGTGELFF. The chain recombines TRBV5-8 with TRBJ2-2; 13 bases are a match to TRBD2. V shed 3 bases and J 5 bases; nucleotides not matched to a gene: 10. This CDR3 spans 18 amino acids. The germline V gene has CDR1 SGHTS and CDR2 YDEGEE.

The rearrangement joins TRBV19 to TRBJ2-1; 10 nucleotides line up with TRBD1. The CDR3 extends over 14 amino acids. Per the germline V gene, CDR1 is LNHDA and CDR2 is SQIVND (reference sequence). J gave up 4 bases and V 5 bases, and 2 bases lay outside the gene matches. The CDR3 DNA reads TGTGCCAGTAGTCCGGGACAGGGGTACAATGAGCAGTTCTTC. It translates to CASSPGQGYNEQFF.

This CDR3 reads CASSPGTGYTEAFF. CDR3 in DNA: TGTGCCAGCAGCCCCGGGACAGGGTACACTGAAGCTTTCTTT. The chain recombines TRBV27 with TRBJ1-1, with 9 bases aligning to TRBD1. The CDR3 contains 14 residues. Looked up from germline, CDR1 is MNHEY and CDR2 is SMNVEV (reference sequence). The V and J ends lost 6 bases and 3 bases, in that order; junction bases with no gene match: 5.

This rearrangement joins TRBV28 to TRBJ1-5; TRBD1 aligns across 8 bases. This CDR3 contains 17 residues. CDR1 and CDR2 (germline): MDHEN, SYDVKM. Trimming cost V 8 bases and J 0 bases; bases outside gene matches: 12. CDR3 coding DNA: TGTGCCAGCTTCTTAACAGGGGGGCCTTATAGCAATCAGCCCCAGCATTTT. Translating gives CASFLTGGPYSNQPQHF.

This chain connects TRBV7-9 to TRBJ2-3; 9 nucleotides line up with TRBD2. This CDR3 spans 16 amino acids. V gave up 3 bases and J gave up 0 bases; unmatched junction bases: 4. Looked up from germline, CDR1 is SEHNR and CDR2 is FQNEAQ (reference sequence). The CDR3 DNA reads as TGTGCCAGCAGCTTCGCCACTAGCGGGAGCACAGATACGCAGTATTTT. Its protein is CASSFATSGSTDTQYF.

This chain joins TRBV27 and TRBJ2-2, with D tentatively TRBD1 (6 bases). The length of the CDR3 is 15 residues. Trimming left V 4 bases short and J 5 bases short, with 14 bases between. Germline V gives CDR1 MNHEY, CDR2 SMNVEV (reference sequence). The CDR3 DNA is TGTGCCAGCAGTTCGGCACAGGGTGGAACCGGGGAGCTGTTTTTT. Its protein is CASSSAQGGTGELFF.

The rearrangement links TRBV5-4 to TRBJ1-2, with TRBD1 matching over 7 bases. The CDR3 has 14 residues. Trimming removed 0 bases from V and 5 bases from J; junction bases left unmatched: 4. Germline V gene sequence: CDR1 SGHNT, CDR2 YYREEE (reference sequence). CDR3: CASSLAGGQYGYTF. CDR3 nucleotides: TGTGCCAGCAGCTTGGCCGGGGGACAGTATGGCTACACCTTC.

This rearrangement joins TRBV5-5 to TRBJ2-7, with D maybe TRBD1 (8 bases). V lost 4 bases, J lost 3 bases, and 14 bases lay in between. CDR3 length: 14 amino acids. Germline lookup yields CDR1 SGHKS and CDR2 YYEKEE (reference sequence). CDR3: CASSPTGEGYEQYF. CDR3 in DNA: TGTGCCAGCAGCCCGACAGGGGAGGGCTACGAGCAGTACTTC.

The J gene is TRBJ1-5, the V gene TRBV5-1, with 12 bases fitting TRBD1. The V gene's germline CDR1 is SGHRS and CDR2 YFSETQ. The CDR3 consists of 14 residues. V was clipped by 3 bases and J by 8 bases; unmatched bases: 3. CDR3 nucleotides: TGCGCCAGCAGCTGGGGACAGGGGGCTGAGCCCCAGCATTTT. Protein product: CASSWGQGAEPQHF.

The V and J genes are TRBV28 and TRBJ1-1; a possible D gene is TRBD1 (6 bases). V was shortened by 3 bases and J by 5 bases, with 13 bases between the two germline ends. Germline CDR1 is MDHEN and CDR2 is SYDVKM. The CDR3 length is 14 residues. The CDR3 DNA follows: TGTGCCAGCAGTTTCGGCAGGGGAAGAACTGAAGCTTTCTTT. Protein: CASSFGRGRTEAFF.

V usage is TRBV6-1 and J usage is TRBJ1-1, with 8 bases that match TRBD1. The junction had 2 bases not matched to a gene; V was cut back by 4 bases and J by 1 base. Germline values: CDR1 MNHNS, CDR2 SASEGT. The CDR3 covers 14 residues. DNA for the CDR3: TGTGCCAGCAGTGGACAGGGGCCGAACACTGAAGCTTTCTTT. This sequence encodes CASSGQGPNTEAFF.

The V gene is TRBV28, the J gene TRBJ2-4; 7 bases align to TRBD1. Germline assignment: CDR1 MDHEN and CDR2 SYDVKM. V dropped 5 bases and J dropped 0; count of bases not matched to a gene: 7. CDR3 length: 16 amino acids. CDR3 nucleotide sequence: TGTGCCAGCAGTCTGGGACAGCCGATAGCCAAAAACATTCAGTACTTC. Its protein is CASSLGQPIAKNIQYF.

The V and J genes are TRBV18 and TRBJ2-1; D not resolved. Trimming stripped 0 bases from V and 6 bases from J, with 12 bases between. The germline V gene has CDR1 KGHSH and CDR2 LQKENI. The CDR3 has 15 amino acids. In DNA form, the CDR3 reads TGTGCCAGCTCACCACCCGGTCGAATGAGCAATGAGCAGTTCTTC. Protein sequence: CASSPPGRMSNEQFF.

The gene calls are TRBV28 and TRBJ2-1, with D possibly being TRBD2 (5 bases). The germline V and J ends were trimmed by 2 bases and 6 bases, with 11 bases remaining between them. This CDR3 is 14 amino acids long. CDR1 and CDR2 from the germline V gene are MDHEN and SYDVKM. In DNA, the CDR3 is TGTGCCAGCAGTTTAAGGCGGGTCGGCAATGAGCAGTTCTTC. Translation gives CASSLRRVGNEQFF.

This rearrangement joins TRBV18 to TRBJ2-5, with D possibly matching TRBD1 (5 bases). CDR1 and CDR2 (germline): KGHSH, LQKENI. V was trimmed by 3 bases and J by 0 bases, leaving 14 bases between them. This CDR3 contains 16 residues. The CDR3 DNA reads TGTGCCAGCTCACCCCAGGGCGGCAGTTACCAAGAGACCCAGTACTTC. Encoded protein: CASSPQGGSYQETQYF.

This clone appeared once. V usage is TRBV10-3 and J usage is TRBJ2-3; D might be TRBD2 (6 bases). CDR1 and CDR2 (germline): ENHRY, SYGVKD. V was clipped by 0 bases and J by 5 bases, with 9 bases between them. There are 14 residues in the CDR3. This CDR3 is CAISESGRGDTQYF. The CDR3 DNA reads as TGTGCCATCAGTGAGTCGGGGCGGGGAGATACGCAGTATTTT.

This clone came up once. The chain joins TRBV7-9 to TRBJ2-7; D is unclear. V was trimmed by 1 base and J by 9 bases, leaving 7 bases between them. This CDR3 comprises 11 residues. Germline V CDR1 and CDR2: SEHNR, FQNEAQ (reference sequence). The DNA of the CDR3 is TGTGCCAGCAGCTTAGACAGTAGGCAGTACTTC. It specifies CASSLDSRQYF.

The V and J genes are TRBV6-4 and TRBJ2-3; TRBD1 matches at 10 bases. The junction had 5 bases not matched to a gene; V was cut back by 4 bases and J by 1 base. The CDR3 has 16 amino acids. Germline V gives CDR1 MRHNA, CDR2 SNTAGT. In nucleotides, the CDR3 is TGTGCCAGCAGTGCGACAGGGGGCGCCGGCACAGATACGCAGTATTTT. It specifies CASSATGGAGTDTQYF.

This clone was seen just once. This rearrangement joins TRBV5-1 to TRBJ1-2; TRBD1 is a possible D gene (5 bases). The CDR3 is 14 amino acids. V shed 2 bases and J shed 6 bases, with 14 bases lying between them. Per germline, CDR1 SGHRS and CDR2 YFSETQ. DNA of the CDR3: TGCGCCAGCAGCTTACGACAGCCCTTGGATGGCTACACCTTC. It encodes CASSLRQPLDGYTF.

This chain links TRBV4-1 with TRBJ1-4; D is ambiguous. CDR1 and CDR2 (germline): MGHRA, YSYEKL. The CDR3 totals 14 residues. V was pared by 0 bases and J by 7 bases, with 9 bases between. The CDR3 protein is CASSQDRLAEKLFF. The CDR3 DNA reads TGCGCCAGCAGCCAAGATCGACTGGCTGAAAAACTGTTTTTT.

The chain carries TRBV29-1 and TRBJ1-1; D gene unclear. The CDR3 runs to 12 residues. The V end was cut by 4 bases, the J end by 0 bases, with 6 bases between. The germline CDR1 and CDR2 sequences are SQVTM and ANQGSEA. CDR3 residues: CSVVSMNTEAFF. In nucleotides, the CDR3 is TGCAGCGTTGTGTCCATGAACACTGAAGCTTTCTTT.

This CDR3 is CASSLGARVNTEAFF. The CDR3 nucleotides are TGTGCCAGCAGTTTGGGGGCTCGGGTAAACACTGAAGCTTTCTTT. The chain links TRBV6-5 to TRBJ1-1; maybe TRBD1 (6 bases). The CDR3 is made up of 15 amino acids. Germline V gene lookup returns CDR1 MNHEY and CDR2 SVGAGI. V was pared by 4 bases and J by 2 bases, with 14 bases between.

The chain recombines TRBV30 with TRBJ2-1; D is uncertain. Germline CDR1 and CDR2: GTSNPN and SVGIG (reference sequence). The CDR3 runs to 11 residues. V lost 0 bases to trimming and J lost 9 bases, with 6 bases between them. The CDR3 sequence is CAWSVVREQFF. The CDR3 DNA follows: TGTGCCTGGAGTGTGGTGCGTGAGCAGTTCTTC.